This T cell receptor (beta chain) came from a study of blood T cell repertoires in COVID-19. Across the whole study: T cells, B-cell-depleted T cells, or PBMCs provided the cDNA or gDNA that served as material.

Germline V gives CDR1 SNHLY, CDR2 FYNNEI. This CDR3 has 14 amino acids. Deletions cut 5 bases from V and 2 bases from J, with 10 bases between. This clone has just one count. Here immunoSEQ multiplex PCR was the method, and the copy in TCRdb shows in-frame clones only, minus some. The repertoire includes 200,000 to 300,000 clones, around 89% of them detected once, and 1% to 1.5% sits in the top ten. The J gene is TRBJ1-3, the V gene TRBV2; D is uncertain. Sequencing used PBMCs or T cells enriched from blood (not recorded which). This sequence was found in a woman in her thirties or forties with acute COVID-19. The CDR3 is CASSLSPPGNTIYF. For the CDR3, the DNA is TGTGCCAGCAGTCTAAGCCCCCCTGGAAACACCATATATTTT.